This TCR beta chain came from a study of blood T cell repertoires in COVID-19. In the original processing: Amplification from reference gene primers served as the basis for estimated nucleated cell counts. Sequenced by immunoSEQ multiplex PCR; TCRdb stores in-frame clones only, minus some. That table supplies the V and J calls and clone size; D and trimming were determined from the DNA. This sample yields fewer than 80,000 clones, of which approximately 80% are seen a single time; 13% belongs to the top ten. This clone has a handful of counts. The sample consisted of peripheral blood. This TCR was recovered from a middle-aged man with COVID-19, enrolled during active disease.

The CDR3 DNA reads TGTGCCAGCAGTGTTCGGACAGGTGGAAACTATGGCTACACCTTC. The encoded protein is CASSVRTGGNYGYTF. The rearrangement links TRBV6-4 to TRBJ1-2, with 7 bases aligning to TRBD1. Germline CDR1 and CDR2: MRHNA and SNTAGT. The CDR3 is made up of 15 amino acids. V lost 4 bases and J lost 2; bases outside the gene matches: 7.